This T cell receptor (beta chain) was retrieved from a study of vaccination effects on CD4 cells after COVID-19. Sequenced by immunoSEQ multiplex PCR; TCRdb stores in-frame clones only, minus some. The sample contains about 60,000 clones, just under 80% of which appear only once. Per the germline V gene, CDR1 is SNHLY and CDR2 is FYNNEI. This CDR3 has 11 residues. The germline V and J ends were trimmed by 8 bases and 4 bases, with 5 bases remaining between them. Peptide-pool stimulation followed by sequencing identified expanded antigen-specific CD4+ clonotypes in the ViraFEST assay. It was after approximately 11 days of culture that CD4+ T cells were isolated. Each person got two doses of an mRNA SARS-CoV-2 vaccine, BNT162b2 or mRNA-1273. About this clone: No antigen is known for it.

The sequencing used CD4+ T cells from PBMCs cultured with HCoV-OC43 spike peptides, collected after COVID-19 vaccination. Subset defined: HCoV-OC43 spike overlapping peptide pool stimulation. This chain links TRBV2 with TRBJ2-2; no firm D call. This clonotype was obtained from a human donor who received a COVID-19 vaccine. The CDR3 DNA is TGTGCCAGCGGTAGCACCGGGGAGCTGTTTTTT. Protein product: CASGSTGELFF.